Listed here are 12 T cell receptor beta chains from one sample, sequenced in a study of CD8 T cells in Susac syndrome. Random hexamers served to reverse transcribe roughly 0.45 to 1 ug RNA. In TCRdb, the immunoSEQ multiplex PCR reads were re-called with MiXCR into one record per CDR3 protein. The table records about 140,000 distinct CDR3 sequences, 94% of them present only once. Specimen: CD8+ T cells from PBMCs. The receptors stem from a human donor in good health.

The rearrangement links TRBV7-9 to TRBJ2-5; TRBD1 is a possible D gene (6 bases). Germline V gives CDR1 SEHNR, CDR2 FQNEAQ (reference sequence). The CDR3 spans 14 residues. The V end was cut by 5 bases, the J end by 3 bases, with 13 bases between. The CDR3 bases are TGTGCCAGCAGCGCATGGACAGAAAAAGAGACCCAGTACTTC. It translates to CASSAWTEKETQYF.

This sequence joins TRBV30 and TRBJ2-1, with D maybe TRBD2 (6 bases). The ends were cut back, 1 base at V and 8 bases at J, with 12 bases in the middle. The CDR3 contains 13 residues. CDR1 and CDR2 (germline): GTSNPN, SVGIG (reference sequence). CDR3 in amino acids: CAWSGGGTDEQFF. In nucleotides, the CDR3 is TGTGCCTGGAGTGGGGGCGGGACCGATGAGCAGTTCTTC.

The chain has TRBV5-6 and TRBJ2-5, with 10 nucleotides matching TRBD2. Germline trimming cut 0 bases from V and 4 bases from J; bases unmatched to any gene: 3. CDR1 and CDR2 (germline): SGHDT, YYEEEE. The CDR3 is made up of 15 amino acids. This chain's CDR3 is CASSLAGTSAETQYF. As DNA, the CDR3 is TGTGCCAGCAGCTTGGCCGGGACTAGCGCAGAGACCCAGTACTTC.

The chain recombines TRBV28 with TRBJ2-7; 12 bases align to TRBD2. The CDR3 runs to 14 residues. V gave up 6 bases and J gave up 2 bases; unmatched junction bases: 2. Germline CDR1 reads MDHEN; CDR2 reads SYDVKM. The CDR3 sequence is CASRWTSGTYEQYF. The CDR3 nucleotides are TGTGCCAGCAGATGGACTAGCGGGACCTACGAGCAGTACTTC. Looking up the rest from reference TRBV28 and TRBJ2-7 gives the full variable domain: DVKVTQSSRYLVKRTGEKVFLECVQDMDHENMFWYRQDPGLGLRLIYFSYDVKMKEKGDIPEGYSVSREKKERFSLILESASTNQTSMYLCASRWTSGTYEQYFGPGTRLTVT.

This clonotype was counted a single time. The rearrangement links TRBV28 to TRBJ2-7; 8 nucleotides line up with TRBD2. The CDR3 sequence is 16 residues long. J was trimmed by 1 base and V by 7 bases; bases with no gene match: 12. CDR1 and CDR2 (germline): MDHEN, SYDVKM. This CDR3 is CASTSVLAGRSYEQYF. The CDR3 region has the DNA TGTGCCAGCACCTCCGTCTTAGCGGGACGTTCCTACGAGCAGTACTTC. Full variable domain (rest looked up from reference TRBV28 and TRBJ2-7): DVKVTQSSRYLVKRTGEKVFLECVQDMDHENMFWYRQDPGLGLRLIYFSYDVKMKEKGDIPEGYSVSREKKERFSLILESASTNQTSMYLCASTSVLAGRSYEQYFGPGTRLTVT.

This chain joins TRBV12-3 or TRBV12-4 and TRBJ1-2, with 7 bases identical to TRBD1. V was clipped by 8 bases and J by 8 bases; unmatched bases: 11. CDR3 length equals 13 residues. CDR3 sequence (DNA): TGTGCCAGCGCGGACAGGCCCCACGACGGCTACACCTTC. Translated, it gives CASADRPHDGYTF.

The rearrangement uses TRBV15 and TRBJ2-7; unclear D gene. Germline CDR1 LNHNV, CDR2 YYDKDF (reference sequence). The CDR3 extends over 15 amino acids. V lost 0 bases, J lost 0 bases, and 9 bases lay in between. The CDR3 nucleotides read TGTGCCACCAGCAGAGATCGGAGATCCTCCTACGAGCAGTACTTC. This codes for CATSRDRRSSYEQYF.

In this sample, this clonotype turned up a few times. The chain has TRBV6-1 and TRBJ2-2; 11 nucleotides line up with TRBD2. The trim removed 5 bases at V and 5 bases at J, leaving 1 base unmatched. Germline loops: CDR1 MNHNS, CDR2 SASEGT. The CDR3 has 14 residues. In DNA, the CDR3 is TGTGCCAGCAGTCGGACTAGCGGGACCGGGGAGCTGTTTTTT. Amino acids: CASSRTSGTGELFF.

The rearrangement joins TRBV4-2 to TRBJ2-3; TRBD2 matches at 14 bases. Germline assignment: CDR1 LGHNA and CDR2 YNFKEQ. Trimming took 0 bases from V and 5 from J; bases not matched to a gene: 1. This CDR3 has 16 residues. CDR3 sequence: CASSQEGTSGRDTQYF. The CDR3 DNA sequence: TGTGCCAGCAGCCAAGAGGGGACTAGCGGGAGAGATACGCAGTATTTT.

The chain carries TRBV6-2 or TRBV6-3 and TRBJ2-4; no firm D call. The CDR3 totals 15 residues. Germline CDR1 reads MNHEY; CDR2 reads SVGEGT. Trimming took off 6 bases at V and 0 bases at J, with 12 bases between the two ends. For the CDR3, the DNA is TGTGCCAGCAGCCCTGACTCACTAGCCAAAAACATTCAGTACTTC. This gives the protein CASSPDSLAKNIQYF.

V and J are TRBV9 and TRBJ2-5; TRBD1 is a possible D gene (6 bases). The CDR3 contains 15 residues. Germline lookup yields CDR1 SGDLS and CDR2 YYNGEE. Trimming cost V 3 bases and J 2 bases, with 14 bases left between them. CDR3 nucleotide sequence: TGTGCCAGCAGCGCGACACAGGGTGGGCAAGAGACCCAGTACTTC. Translation: CASSATQGGQETQYF.

V usage is TRBV7-2 and J usage is TRBJ2-7, with 10 bases lining up with TRBD2. This CDR3 comprises 18 residues. Losses at the gene ends were 1 base for V and 2 bases for J; bases not matched to a gene: 11. CDR1 and CDR2 from the germline V gene are SGHTA and FQGNSA. The CDR3 DNA is TGTGCCAGCAGCTTAGAAGGTACGACGCTAGCGGGAGCCTACGAGCAGTACTTC. Protein sequence: CASSLEGTTLAGAYEQYF.